These 26 T cell receptor beta chains were sequenced from one sample in a study of cytomegalovirus exposure and HLA in healthy donors. It was with 60 Vbeta and 13 Jbeta primers that the PCR ran. Profiled with immunoSEQ multiplex PCR; TCRdb holds only in-frame clones, not every one. The repertoire holds roughly 120,000 clones, with around 77% as singletons. The sequenced material came from PBMCs. The source of these receptors is a woman aged 25-40 years in good health and CMV-seropositive.

This clone was recorded only once. The V gene is TRBV9, the J gene TRBJ1-5; 7 bases match TRBD1. The germline V gene has CDR1 SGDLS and CDR2 YYNGEE. This CDR3 has 14 residues. Trimming removed 3 bases from V and 3 bases from J; junction bases left unmatched: 3. In nucleotides, the CDR3 is TGTGCCAGCAGCGCAGGGGGTGACAATCAGCCCCAGCATTTT. Encoded protein: CASSAGGDNQPQHF.

The J gene is TRBJ2-2, the V gene TRBV19; no clear D gene. Deletions cut 3 bases from V and 6 bases from J, with 14 bases between. CDR3 length: 15 residues. Per germline, CDR1 LNHDA and CDR2 SQIVND (reference sequence). CDR3 region: CASSIRVVCPGELFF. CDR3 DNA: TGTGCCAGTAGTATTCGAGTTGTTTGTCCCGGGGAGCTGTTTTTT.

This clone occurred a few times. The chain is built from TRBV5-6 and TRBJ2-3; no clear D gene. V lost 1 base, J lost 6 bases, and 9 bases lay in between. In germline, CDR1 is SGHDT, CDR2 YYEEEE. The CDR3 is made up of 13 amino acids. Here the CDR3 DNA reads TGTGCCAGCAGCTTGTTCGTGGAGGATACGCAGTATTTT. Translated, it gives CASSLFVEDTQYF. Full variable domain (remainder filled in from reference TRBV5-6 and TRBJ2-3): DAGVTQSPTHLIKTRGQQVTLRCSPKSGHDTVSWYQQALGQGPQFIFQYYEEEERQRGNFPDRFSGHQFPNYSSELNVNALLLGDSALYLCASSLFVEDTQYFGPGTRLTVL.

The rearrangement uses TRBV11-2 and TRBJ2-1; D ambiguous. Germline V CDR1 and CDR2: SGHAT, FQNNGV. V lost 0 bases and J 7 bases, leaving 10 bases between the germline ends. This CDR3 is 14 amino acids long. The CDR3 DNA follows: TGTGCCAGCAGCTTAGAACGCAGATCTAATGAGCAGTTCTTC. The encoded protein is CASSLERRSNEQFF.

The chain links TRBV29-1 to TRBJ1-1; D perhaps matches TRBD1 (5 bases). The V gene lost 5 bases and the J gene lost 2 bases, with 12 bases spanning the gap. Germline CDR1 and CDR2: SQVTM and ANQGSEA. The CDR3 covers 13 residues. The CDR3 region has the DNA TGCAGCGTTAGAGACAGTCGAAACACTGAAGCTTTCTTT. It yields the protein CSVRDSRNTEAFF. The whole variable domain, filled in from reference TRBV29-1 and TRBJ1-1, reads SAVISQKPSRDICQRGTSLTIQCQVDSQVTMMFWYRQQPGQSLTLIATANQGSEATYESGFVIDKFPISRPNLTFSTLTVSNMSPEDSSIYLCSVRDSRNTEAFFGQGTRLTVV.

The V gene is TRBV5-1, the J gene TRBJ1-1; D may be TRBD1 (5 bases). CDR1 is SGHRS, CDR2 YFSETQ, per germline. Trimming pared 4 bases from V and 4 bases from J, leaving 26 bases between. This CDR3 spans 18 amino acids. The CDR3 region is CASSQQPHTDPGGTEAFF. In DNA, the CDR3 is TGCGCCAGCAGCCAACAACCTCATACAGACCCGGGGGGCACTGAAGCTTTCTTT.

The rearrangement joins TRBV5-4 to TRBJ2-7, with D possibly TRBD1 on 6 matching bases. The germline V gene encodes CDR1 SGHNT and CDR2 YYREEE (reference sequence). Trimming pared 6 bases from V and 6 bases from J, leaving 19 bases between. The length of the CDR3 is 14 residues. CDR3 region: CASTLTTGNGEQYF. DNA of the CDR3: TGTGCCAGCACCCTCACTACAGGGAACGGCGAGCAGTACTTC. The full variable domain, rest sourced from reference TRBV5-4 and TRBJ2-7, is ETGVTQSPTHLIKTRGQQVTLRCSSQSGHNTVSWYQQALGQGPQFIFQYYREEENGRGNFPPRFSGLQFPNYSSELNVNALELDDSALYLCASTLTTGNGEQYFGPGTRLTVT.

The rearrangement links TRBV11-2 to TRBJ2-5; maybe TRBD2 (6 bases). V was shortened by 0 bases and J by 3 bases, with 8 bases between the two germline ends. Per the germline V gene, CDR1 is SGHAT and CDR2 is FQNNGV. This CDR3 region has 14 residues. The CDR3 loop reads CASSLDLAEETQYF. In DNA form, the CDR3 reads TGTGCCAGCAGCTTAGATTTAGCGGAAGAGACCCAGTACTTC.

This clone has only a few counts. The rearrangement uses TRBV13 and TRBJ2-1, with a possible D match to TRBD2 (5 bases). Deletions cut 1 base from V and 4 bases from J, with 11 bases between. In germline, CDR1 is PRHDT, CDR2 FYEKMQ (reference sequence). The CDR3 loop spans 15 amino acids. The CDR3: CASSLDLAEYNEQFF. As DNA, the CDR3 is TGTGCCAGCAGCTTAGATCTAGCAGAATACAATGAGCAGTTCTTC. Full variable domain (outside the CDR3, taken from reference TRBV13 and TRBJ2-1): AAGVIQSPRHLIKEKRETATLKCYPIPRHDTVYWYQQGPGQDPQFLISFYEKMQSDKGSIPDRFSAQQFSDYHSELNMSSLELGDSALYFCASSLDLAEYNEQFFGPGTRLTVL.

This sequence joins TRBV18 and TRBJ1-1; a weak D match, TRBD1 (5 bases). Germline CDR1 is KGHSH and CDR2 is LQKENI. The germline V and J ends were trimmed by 5 bases and 5 bases, with 15 bases remaining between them. The CDR3 runs 14 residues. The CDR3 spells CASSSTGGRTEAFF. In DNA, the CDR3 is TGTGCCAGCTCATCTACCGGGGGGAGGACTGAAGCTTTCTTT.

The V and J genes are TRBV5-6 and TRBJ2-5; TRBD2 matches 10 bases. The J call may be in error: the DNA end matches TRBJ2-7 better. The length of the CDR3 is 14 residues. The germline V gene encodes CDR1 SGHDT and CDR2 YYEEEE. The CDR3 protein is CASSLSGGSYEQYF. The CDR3 DNA reads as TGTGCCAGCAGCCTTAGCGGGGGGTCCTACGAGCAGTACTTC.

The V and J genes are TRBV6-5 and TRBJ1-6; D is uncertain. This CDR3 region has 15 residues. The germline V gene encodes CDR1 MNHEY and CDR2 SVGAGI. Trimming stripped 7 bases from V and 10 bases from J, with 20 bases between. CDR3 in amino acids: CASTMGPSEGSPLHF. The CDR3 nucleotides are TGTGCCAGCACCATGGGCCCCTCCGAGGGATCACCCCTCCACTTT.

This clone was found a few times. The chain joins TRBV2 to TRBJ1-4; possible D gene TRBD1, 5 bases. The germline CDR1 and CDR2 sequences are SNHLY and FYNNEI. V was clipped by 10 bases and J by 3 bases, with 18 bases between them. The CDR3 covers 15 residues. The CDR3 DNA sequence: TGTGCCACCTGTCGGACAACAGGCCCTAATGAAAAACTGTTTTTT. Amino acids: CATCRTTGPNEKLFF.

This clone was observed a few times. The rearrangement uses TRBV9 and TRBJ1-2; D gene ambiguous. The V and J ends lost 6 bases and 2 bases respectively, with 11 bases between them. The germline CDR1 and CDR2 sequences are SGDLS and YYNGEE. CDR3 size: 13 residues. CDR3 protein: CASTRDENYGYTF. In nucleotides, the CDR3 is TGTGCCAGCACCCGGGATGAAAACTATGGCTACACCTTC. The entire variable domain, with the rest obtained from reference TRBV9 and TRBJ1-2, is as follows: DSGVTQTPKHLITATGQRVTLRCSPRSGDLSVYWYQQSLDQGLQFLIQYYNGEERAKGNILERFSAQQFPDLHSELNLSSLELGDSALYFCASTRDENYGYTFGSGTRLTVV.

The chain is built from TRBV25-1 and TRBJ2-1, with 7 bases lining up with TRBD2. The junction had 4 bases not matched to a gene; V was cut back by 1 base and J by 1 base. This CDR3 contains 16 residues. Germline V gives CDR1 MGHDK, CDR2 SYGVNS. The DNA for the CDR3 is TGTGCCAGCAGTGAATTTTCTAGCGGTTCCTACAATGAGCAGTTCTTC. This encodes CASSEFSSGSYNEQFF.

The J gene is TRBJ2-7, the V gene TRBV13, with 9 positions matching TRBD2. The germline V gene has CDR1 PRHDT and CDR2 FYEKMQ (reference sequence). Trimming cost V 4 bases and J 5 bases; bases outside gene matches: 6. The CDR3 has 14 amino acids. This CDR3 is CASSSAGGINEQYF. The CDR3 DNA follows: TGTGCCAGCAGCTCAGCGGGAGGTATAAACGAGCAGTACTTC.

The CDR3 region has the DNA TGTGCCAGCAGCTTAGCGGGAGGGCCGGAGACCCAGTACTTC. Protein: CASSLAGGPETQYF. The rearrangement links TRBV11-2 to TRBJ2-5; 8 nucleotides agree with TRBD2. This CDR3 spans 14 amino acids. The V gene's germline CDR1 is SGHAT and CDR2 FQNNGV. V lost 1 base and J lost 5; bases outside the gene matches: 3.

The genes are TRBV28 and TRBJ1-1, with TRBD1 matching over 9 bases. Looked up from germline, CDR1 is MDHEN and CDR2 is SYDVKM. This CDR3 comprises 14 residues. J lost 0 bases, V lost 10 bases, and 6 bases had no gene match. The CDR3 loop reads CATGTGRVNTEAFF. The CDR3 region has the DNA TGTGCCACCGGGACAGGGAGGGTGAACACTGAAGCTTTCTTT.

The V call is TRBV30, the J call TRBJ1-5; 8 positions match TRBD1. Germline loops: CDR1 GTSNPN, CDR2 SVGIG (reference sequence). Losses at the gene ends were 0 bases for V and 5 bases for J; bases not matched to a gene: 3. The CDR3 extends over 14 amino acids. This CDR3 reads CAWSVSGGDQPQHF. The CDR3 DNA follows: TGTGCCTGGAGTGTATCAGGGGGCGATCAGCCCCAGCATTTT.

This clone was found a few times. The V call is TRBV5-1, the J call TRBJ2-5; TRBD2 agrees at 7 bases. Germline V gene data show CDR1 as SGHRS and CDR2 as YFSETQ. V shed 4 bases, J shed 5 bases, and the junction held 8 bases outside the gene matches. The CDR3 runs 14 residues. The CDR3 loop reads CASSRPQGGETQYF. In nucleotides, the CDR3 is TGCGCCAGCAGCCGCCCGCAGGGAGGGGAGACCCAGTACTTC.

The chain employs TRBV11-2 and TRBJ1-2; D not resolved. The germline CDR1 and CDR2 sequences are SGHAT and FQNNGV. There are 12 residues in the CDR3. Between the trimmed V and J ends, which lost 5 bases and 8 bases, there was a span of 12 bases. CDR3 protein: CASSALSGGYTF. For the CDR3, the DNA is TGTGCCAGCAGCGCCCTGTCCGGGGGCTACACCTTC. Using reference TRBV11-2 and TRBJ1-2 for the parts outside the CDR3, the full variable domain is EAGVAQSPRYKIIEKRQSVAFWCNPISGHATLYWYQQILGQGPKLLIQFQNNGVVDDSQLPKDRFSAERLKGVDSTLKIQPAKLEDSAVYLCASSALSGGYTFGSGTRLTVV.

This clone occurred once. The chain combines TRBV6-6 with TRBJ2-1, with 10 bases lining up with TRBD2. V dropped 2 bases and J dropped 8; count of bases not matched to a gene: 9. CDR3 length equals 16 residues. Looked up from germline, CDR1 is MNHNY and CDR2 is SVGAGI (reference sequence). The CDR3 protein is CASSYPTSGNVYEQFF. The CDR3 bases are TGTGCCAGCAGTTACCCCACTAGCGGGAATGTTTATGAGCAGTTCTTC.

In its sample, this clone was seen a few times. The chain recombines TRBV7-6 with TRBJ2-3; 10 bases fit TRBD2. CDR3 length equals 16 residues. Germline CDR1 is SGHVS and CDR2 is FNYEAQ. The ends lost 4 bases at V and 8 bases at J; junction bases unmatched: 12. The CDR3 sequence: CASSSTSGVVLGTQYF. The CDR3 nucleotides are TGTGCCAGCAGCTCCACTAGCGGGGTGGTTCTTGGTACGCAGTATTTT.

This clone was picked up a small number of times. The chain links TRBV30 to TRBJ1-2, with unresolved D. V gave up 0 bases and J gave up 0 bases, with 5 bases separating them. The CDR3 has 13 amino acids. Germline V gene sequence: CDR1 GTSNPN, CDR2 SVGIG (reference sequence). This CDR3 is CAWSVQANYGYTF. As DNA, the CDR3 is TGTGCCTGGAGTGTTCAGGCTAACTATGGCTACACCTTC.

This clone was detected a few times. The chain has TRBV27 and TRBJ2-7, with 7 bases lining up with TRBD1. The CDR3 sequence is 14 residues long. V shed 3 bases, J shed 4 bases, and the junction held 6 bases outside the gene matches. Per germline, CDR1 MNHEY and CDR2 SMNVEV (reference sequence). The CDR3 here is CASSFPGQQYEQYF. CDR3 sequence (DNA): TGTGCCAGCAGTTTTCCGGGACAGCAGTACGAGCAGTACTTC.

The gene calls are TRBV30 and TRBJ1-1; TRBD1 might be the D (5 bases). Germline loops: CDR1 GTSNPN, CDR2 SVGIG (reference sequence). There are 14 residues in the CDR3. The V gene lost 2 bases and the J gene lost 3 bases, with 13 bases spanning the gap. The CDR3 loop is CAWSSGDEDTEAFF. For the CDR3, the DNA is TGTGCCTGGAGTTCGGGGGATGAGGACACTGAAGCTTTCTTT.